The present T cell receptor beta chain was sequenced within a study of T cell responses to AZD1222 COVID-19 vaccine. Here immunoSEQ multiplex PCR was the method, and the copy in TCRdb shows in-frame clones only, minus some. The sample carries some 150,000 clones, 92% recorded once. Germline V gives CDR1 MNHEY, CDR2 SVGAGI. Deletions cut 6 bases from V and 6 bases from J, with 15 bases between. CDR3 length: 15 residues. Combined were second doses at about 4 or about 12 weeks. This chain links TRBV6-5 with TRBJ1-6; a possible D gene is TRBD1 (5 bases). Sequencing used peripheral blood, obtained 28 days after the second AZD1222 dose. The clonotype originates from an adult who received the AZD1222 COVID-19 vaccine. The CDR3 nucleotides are TGTGCCAGCAGCCAGTGGGAGGGGCTTAATTCACCCCTCCACTTT. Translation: CASSQWEGLNSPLHF.